These T cell receptor beta chains were read from a single sample in a study of identical twins. One entry per CDR3 protein, called by TCRdb with MiXCR from the 5' RACE reads. This table has 600,000 to 700,000 distinct CDR3 sequences, around 20% appearing once. The same data also went into a second study, on T cells expressing NK-cell markers.

Material for sequencing was PBMCs. These receptors originate from a young woman in good health. The CDR3 runs from the conserved cysteine through the conserved F or W. A D gene is named only where the DNA matches it firmly. A row's size may be missing; if present it is once, few, many or a size class.

v_call	d_call	clone_size	j_call	cdr3_aa	cdr3_nt
TRBV12-3/TRBV12-4	-	few	TRBJ2-1	CASSFMELAVDEQFF	TGTGCCAGCAGTTTTATGGAGCTCGCGGTAGATGAGCAGTTCTTC
TRBV27	-	few	TRBJ2-3	CASSPLPAGMRDTQYF	TGTGCCAGCAGCCCCCTTCCCGCAGGGATGAGAGATACGCAGTATTTT
TRBV7-9	TRBD1	-	TRBJ2-7	CASSLAQGAVYEQYF	TGTGCCAGCAGCTTAGCTCAGGGGGCGGTCTACGAGCAGTACTTC
TRBV20-1	-	many	TRBJ2-1	CSAARSLLYNEQFF	TGCAGTGCTGCGAGGAGCCTCCTCTACAATGAGCAGTTCTTC
TRBV6-1	-	few	TRBJ1-6	CASRAGQYSSPLHF	TGTGCCAGCAGGGCTGGACAGTATAGTTCACCCCTCCACTTT
TRBV15	-	-	TRBJ1-1	CATSGFVMNTEAFF	TGTGCCACCAGCGGATTTGTTATGAACACTGAAGCTTTCTTT
TRBV20-1	-	few	TRBJ2-1	CSANPGFGWNEQFF	TGCAGTGCCAATCCAGGGTTCGGGTGGAATGAGCAGTTCTTC
TRBV20-1	-	many	TRBJ2-1	CSASFPLGHEQFF	TGCAGTGCTAGTTTCCCCTTAGGGCATGAGCAGTTCTTC
TRBV27	-	few	TRBJ2-5	CASGSGPYVWETQYF	TGTGCCAGCGGATCAGGGCCGTATGTTTGGGAGACCCAGTACTTC
TRBV7-9	TRBD1	-	TRBJ1-2	CASRGTGGYGYTF	TGTGCCAGCAGAGGGACAGGGGGATATGGCTACACCTTC
TRBV10-3	TRBD1	many	TRBJ2-3	CAIRRAVDRGHTDTQYF	TGTGCCATCAGGAGGGCCGTTGACAGGGGGCACACAGATACGCAGTATTTT
TRBV5-1	-	many	TRBJ1-1	CASSSWGYTEAFF	TGCGCCAGCAGCTCTTGGGGGTACACTGAAGCTTTCTTT
TRBV12-3/TRBV12-4	TRBD2	-	TRBJ2-5	CASSLRGRQETQYF	TGTGCCAGCAGTTTGCGCGGGAGACAAGAGACCCAGTACTTC
TRBV20-1	-	-	TRBJ2-1	CSATGTPGYNEQFF	TGCAGTGCTACCGGGACCCCGGGGTACAATGAGCAGTTCTTC
TRBV6-2/TRBV6-3	TRBD2	-	TRBJ2-1	CASSYPAGGPLHEQFF	TGTGCCAGCAGTTACCCAGCGGGAGGGCCTCTCCATGAGCAGTTCTTC
TRBV29-1	TRBD1	-	TRBJ1-2	CSVRKQGSNYGYTF	TGCAGCGTGCGGAAACAGGGGTCCAATTATGGCTACACCTTC
TRBV6-5	TRBD2	-	TRBJ2-1	CASSTSGIFYNEQFF	TGTGCCAGCAGTACTAGCGGGATATTTTACAATGAGCAGTTCTTC
TRBV29-1	-	few	TRBJ2-1	CSVLGGGQSSYNEQFF	TGCAGCGTCCTCGGGGGTGGACAGAGCTCCTACAATGAGCAGTTCTTC
TRBV27	-	few	TRBJ2-5	CASTHEGGSETQYF	TGTGCCAGTACCCATGAGGGAGGCTCAGAGACCCAGTACTTC